This TCR beta chain was profiled in a study of blood T cell repertoires in COVID-19. CDR3 length: 16 residues. The germline gives CDR1 SGHRS, CDR2 YFSETQ. Adults between about 18 and 95 years of age took part from fewer than 30 US areas. The table came from immunoSEQ multiplex PCR; TCRdb's copy has only in-frame clones and leaves some out. Here the sample spans approximately 250,000 clones, around nine tenths being singletons. On this clone itself: An end of the junction does not agree with germline; a read error may underlie this.

The sample was PBMCs or T cells enriched from blood (not recorded which). The source is a middle-aged woman who had been exposed to COVID-19. V and J are TRBV5-1 and TRBJ1-3; 7 nucleotides align to TRBD1. The CDR3 spells CASSLDRPRSGNTIYF. For the CDR3, the DNA is TGTGCCAGCAGCTTGGACAGGCCTCGCTCTGGAAACACCATATATTTT.